This section outlines one T cell receptor (beta chain) sequence together with its context. Trimming cost V 6 bases and J 0 bases, with 12 bases left between them. The CDR3 has 15 residues. CDR1 and CDR2 from the germline V gene are MDHEN and SYDVKM. The data were obtained in a study of cytomegalovirus exposure and HLA in healthy donors. Amplification used 60 Vbeta primers and 13 Jbeta primers. Profiled with immunoSEQ multiplex PCR; TCRdb holds only in-frame clones, not every one. The sample gives about 110,000 clones, roughly four fifths of which show up once; 1.5% to 2% is in the top ten. This receptor was taken from a man over 45 in good health and CMV-seronegative. The chain recombines TRBV28 with TRBJ1-3, with TRBD1 as a possible D gene (5 bases). Sequencing was performed on PBMCs. CDR3 sequence (DNA): TGTGCCAGCAGCCCTGGCGACAGCTCTGGAAACACCATATATTTT. Translating gives CASSPGDSSGNTIYF.